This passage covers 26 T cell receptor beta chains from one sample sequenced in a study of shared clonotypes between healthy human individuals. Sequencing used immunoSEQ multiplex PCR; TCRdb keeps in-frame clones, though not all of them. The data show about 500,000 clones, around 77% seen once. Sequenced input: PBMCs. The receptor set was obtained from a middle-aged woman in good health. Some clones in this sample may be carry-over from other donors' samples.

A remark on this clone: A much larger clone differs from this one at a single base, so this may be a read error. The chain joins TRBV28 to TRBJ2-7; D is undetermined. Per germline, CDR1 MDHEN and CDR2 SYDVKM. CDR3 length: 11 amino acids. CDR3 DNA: TGTGCCAGAAGCATGACCCGCGAGAAGGACTTC. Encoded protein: CARSMTREKDF. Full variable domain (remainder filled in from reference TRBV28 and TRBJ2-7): DVKVTQSSRYLVKRTGEKVFLECVQDMDHENMFWYRQDPGLGLRLIYFSYDVKMKEKGDIPEGYSVSREKKERFSLILESASTNQTSMYLCARSMTREKDFGPGTRLTVT.

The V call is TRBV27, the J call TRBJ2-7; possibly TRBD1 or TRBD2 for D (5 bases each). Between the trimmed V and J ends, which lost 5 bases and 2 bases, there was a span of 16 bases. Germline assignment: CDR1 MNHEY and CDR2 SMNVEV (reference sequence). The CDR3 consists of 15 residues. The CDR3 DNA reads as TGTGCCAGCAGTCCCTCCGGGACCCTGACCTACGAGCAGTACTTC. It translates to CASSPSGTLTYEQYF.

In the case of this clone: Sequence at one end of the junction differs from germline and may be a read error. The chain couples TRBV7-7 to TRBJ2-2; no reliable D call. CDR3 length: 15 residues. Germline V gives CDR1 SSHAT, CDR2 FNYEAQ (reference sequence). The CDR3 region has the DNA TGTGCTAGCAGCTTAGATGGCGTGAACACCGGGGAGCTGTTTTTT. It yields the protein CASSLDGVNTGELFF.

The CDR3 spells CASSLETGGFGYTF. The CDR3 nucleotides read TGTGCCAGCAGCTTAGAGACAGGGGGCTTTGGCTACACCTTC. The rearrangement uses TRBV7-2 and TRBJ1-2; the match to TRBD1 covers 10 bases. Germline values: CDR1 SGHTA, CDR2 FQGNSA. With 1 base clipped from V and 7 bases from J, the junction kept 3 bases outside the gene matches. The CDR3 runs 14 residues.

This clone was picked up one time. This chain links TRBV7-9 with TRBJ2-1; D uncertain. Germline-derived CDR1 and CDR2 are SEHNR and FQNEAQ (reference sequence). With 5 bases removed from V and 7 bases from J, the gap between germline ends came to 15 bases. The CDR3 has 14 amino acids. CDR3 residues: CASSIGPINNEQFF. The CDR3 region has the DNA TGTGCCAGCAGCATCGGGCCAATTAATAATGAGCAGTTCTTC.

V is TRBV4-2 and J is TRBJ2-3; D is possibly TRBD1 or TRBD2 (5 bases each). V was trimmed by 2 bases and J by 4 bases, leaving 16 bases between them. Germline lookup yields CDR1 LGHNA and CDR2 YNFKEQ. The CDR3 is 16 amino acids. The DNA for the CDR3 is TGTGCCAGCAGCCAACCAAGACCCCCGGGACCAGATACGCAGTATTTT. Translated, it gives CASSQPRPPGPDTQYF.

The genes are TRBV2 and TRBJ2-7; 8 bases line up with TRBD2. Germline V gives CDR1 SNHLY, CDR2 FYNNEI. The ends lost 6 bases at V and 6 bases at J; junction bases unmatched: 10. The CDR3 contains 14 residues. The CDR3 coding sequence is TGTGCCAGCAGCCCTTTACTCGGGACTAGCGAGCAGTACTTC. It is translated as CASSPLLGTSEQYF.

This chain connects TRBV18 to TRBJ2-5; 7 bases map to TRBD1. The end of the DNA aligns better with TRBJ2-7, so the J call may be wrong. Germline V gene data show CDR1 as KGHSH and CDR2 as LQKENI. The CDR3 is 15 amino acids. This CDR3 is CASSPPWDSSYEQYF. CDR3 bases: TGTGCCAGCTCACCCCCGTGGGACAGCTCCTACGAGCAGTACTTC.

CDR3: CASSSGGAGDPSGANVLTF. The CDR3 DNA is TGTGCCAGCAGCTCGGGGGGAGCAGGGGATCCCTCTGGGGCCAACGTCCTGACTTTC. V and J are TRBV7-9 and TRBJ2-6; possibly TRBD2 for D (7 bases). This CDR3 is 19 amino acids long. CDR1 is SEHNR and CDR2 is FQNEAQ in the germline V gene (reference sequence). The V end was cut by 4 bases, the J end by 0 bases, with 19 bases between. Looking up the rest from reference TRBV7-9 and TRBJ2-6 gives the full variable domain: DTGVSQNPRHKITKRGQNVTFRCDPISEHNRLYWYRQTLGQGPEFLTYFQNEAQLEKSRLLSDRFSAERPKGSFSTLEIQRTEQGDSAMYLCASSSGGAGDPSGANVLTFGAGSRLTVL.

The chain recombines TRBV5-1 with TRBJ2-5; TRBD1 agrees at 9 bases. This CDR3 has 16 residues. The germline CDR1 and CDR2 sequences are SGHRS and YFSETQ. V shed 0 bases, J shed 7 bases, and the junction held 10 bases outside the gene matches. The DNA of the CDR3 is TGCGCCAGCAGCTTGGAAGGGACGGGGACAGGGCTGACCCAGTACTTC. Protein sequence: CASSLEGTGTGLTQYF.

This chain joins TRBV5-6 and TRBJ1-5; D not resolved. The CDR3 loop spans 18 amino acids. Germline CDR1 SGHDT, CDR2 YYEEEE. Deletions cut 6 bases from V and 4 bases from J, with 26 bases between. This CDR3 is CASILRRCLLLPNQPQHF. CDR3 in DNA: TGTGCCAGCATTTTACGCCGATGCCTACTTCTACCGAATCAGCCCCAGCATTTT.

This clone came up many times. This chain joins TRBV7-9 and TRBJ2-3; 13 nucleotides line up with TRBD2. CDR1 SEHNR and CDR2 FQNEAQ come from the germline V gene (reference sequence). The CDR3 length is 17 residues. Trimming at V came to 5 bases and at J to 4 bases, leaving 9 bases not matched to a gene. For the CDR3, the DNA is TGTGCCAGCAGCCCCCGAACTAGCGGGAGGGCCTCAGATACGCAGTATTTT. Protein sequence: CASSPRTSGRASDTQYF.

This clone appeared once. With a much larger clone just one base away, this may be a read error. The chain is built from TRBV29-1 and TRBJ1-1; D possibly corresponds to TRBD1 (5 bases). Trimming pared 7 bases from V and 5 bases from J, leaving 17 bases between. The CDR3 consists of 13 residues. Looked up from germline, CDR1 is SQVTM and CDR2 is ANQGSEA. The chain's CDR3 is CSAPTGRGTEAFF. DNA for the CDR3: TGCAGCGCCCCAACCGGGAGGGGTACTGAAGCTTTCTTT.

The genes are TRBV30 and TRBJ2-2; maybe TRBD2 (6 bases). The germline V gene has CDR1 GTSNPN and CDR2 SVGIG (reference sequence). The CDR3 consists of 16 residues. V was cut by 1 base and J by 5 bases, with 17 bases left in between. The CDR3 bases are TGTGCCTGGAGTGGAGTTGGCGGGATGTTAACCGGGGAGCTGTTTTTT. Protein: CAWSGVGGMLTGELFF.

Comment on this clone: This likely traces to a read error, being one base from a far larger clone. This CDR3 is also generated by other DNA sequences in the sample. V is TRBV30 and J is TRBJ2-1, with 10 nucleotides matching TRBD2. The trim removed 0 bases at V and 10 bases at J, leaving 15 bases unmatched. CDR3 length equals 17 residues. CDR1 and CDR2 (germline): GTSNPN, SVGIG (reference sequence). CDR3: CAWSVLGLAGDGGEQFF. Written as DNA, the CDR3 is TGTGCCTGGAGTGTGTTAGGGCTAGCGGGAGACGGCGGCGAGCAGTTCTTC.

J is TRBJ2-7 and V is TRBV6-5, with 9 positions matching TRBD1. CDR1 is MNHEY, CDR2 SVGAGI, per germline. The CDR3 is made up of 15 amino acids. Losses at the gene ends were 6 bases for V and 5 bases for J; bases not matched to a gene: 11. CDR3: CASSRAPGQGNEQYF. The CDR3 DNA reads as TGTGCCAGCAGCCGCGCACCGGGACAGGGTAACGAGCAGTACTTC.

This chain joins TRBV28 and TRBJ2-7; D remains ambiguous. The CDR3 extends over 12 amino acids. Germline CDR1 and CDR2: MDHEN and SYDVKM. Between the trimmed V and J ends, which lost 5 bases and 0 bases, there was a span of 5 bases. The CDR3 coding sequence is TGTGCCAGCAGTCGGTACTCCTACGAGCAGTACTTC. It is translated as CASSRYSYEQYF.

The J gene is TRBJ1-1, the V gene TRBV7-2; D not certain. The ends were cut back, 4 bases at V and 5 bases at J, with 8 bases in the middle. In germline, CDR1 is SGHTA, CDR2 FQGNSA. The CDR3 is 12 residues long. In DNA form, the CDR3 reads TGTGCCAGCAGCTATACGAAGACTGAAGCTTTCTTT. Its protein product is CASSYTKTEAFF.

The CDR3 loop is CASSLSGTGRSEQYF. CDR3 in DNA: TGTGCCAGCAGCTTAAGTGGGACAGGGAGAAGTGAGCAGTACTTC. The rearrangement links TRBV11-3 to TRBJ2-7; TRBD1 matches at 9 bases. Germline CDR1 SGHNT, CDR2 YENEEA. The CDR3 totals 15 residues. The V and J ends lost 2 bases and 7 bases, in that order; junction bases with no gene match: 9.

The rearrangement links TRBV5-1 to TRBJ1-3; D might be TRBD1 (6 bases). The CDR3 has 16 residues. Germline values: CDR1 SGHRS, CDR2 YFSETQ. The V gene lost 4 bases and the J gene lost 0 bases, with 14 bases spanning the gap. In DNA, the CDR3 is TGCGCCAGCAGCCCCGAGGGGGGGGTCTCTGGAAACACCATATATTTT. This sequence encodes CASSPEGGVSGNTIYF.

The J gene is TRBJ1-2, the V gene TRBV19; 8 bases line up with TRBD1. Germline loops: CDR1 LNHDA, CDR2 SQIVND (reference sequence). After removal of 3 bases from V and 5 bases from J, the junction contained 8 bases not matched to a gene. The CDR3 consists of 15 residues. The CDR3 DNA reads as TGTGCCAGTAGTATGAAGTCAGGGGGCGCGTATGGCTACACCTTC. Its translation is CASSMKSGGAYGYTF.

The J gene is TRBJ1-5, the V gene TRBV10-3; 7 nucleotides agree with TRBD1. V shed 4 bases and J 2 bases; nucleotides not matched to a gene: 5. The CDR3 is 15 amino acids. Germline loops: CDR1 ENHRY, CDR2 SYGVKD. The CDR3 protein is CAISAPDRGNQPQHF. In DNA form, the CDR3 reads TGTGCCATCAGTGCCCCCGACAGGGGCAATCAGCCCCAGCATTTT.

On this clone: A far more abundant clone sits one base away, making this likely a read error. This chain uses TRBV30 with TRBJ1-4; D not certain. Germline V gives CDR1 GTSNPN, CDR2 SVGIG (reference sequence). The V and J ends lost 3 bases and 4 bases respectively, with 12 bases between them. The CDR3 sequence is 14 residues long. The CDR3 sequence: CAWSRPGDNEKLFF. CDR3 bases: TGTGCCTGGAGCCGCCCGGGTGATAATGAAAAACTGTTTTTT.

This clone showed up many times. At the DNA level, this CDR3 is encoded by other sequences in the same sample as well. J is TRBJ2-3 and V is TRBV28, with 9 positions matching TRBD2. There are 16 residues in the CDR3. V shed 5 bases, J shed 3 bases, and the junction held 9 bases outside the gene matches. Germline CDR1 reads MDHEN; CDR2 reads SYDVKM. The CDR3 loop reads CASSTPAGGATDTQYF. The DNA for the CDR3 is TGTGCCAGCAGTACCCCAGCGGGAGGAGCAACAGATACGCAGTATTTT.

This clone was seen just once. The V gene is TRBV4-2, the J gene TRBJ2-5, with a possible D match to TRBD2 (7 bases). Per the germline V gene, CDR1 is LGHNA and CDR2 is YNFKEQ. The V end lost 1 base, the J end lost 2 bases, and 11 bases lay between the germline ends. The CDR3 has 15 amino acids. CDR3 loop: CASSQGGRGQETQYF. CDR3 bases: TGTGCCAGCAGCCAAGGAGGGAGGGGGCAAGAGACCCAGTACTTC.

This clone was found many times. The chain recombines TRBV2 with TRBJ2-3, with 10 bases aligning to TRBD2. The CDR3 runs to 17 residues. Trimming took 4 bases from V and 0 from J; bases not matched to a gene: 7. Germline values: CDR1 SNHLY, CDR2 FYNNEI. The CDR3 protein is CASSGGAGGASTDTQYF. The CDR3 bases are TGTGCCAGCAGTGGAGGAGCGGGAGGGGCGAGCACAGATACGCAGTATTTT.